This T cell receptor beta chain was sequenced for a study of blood T cells in healthy people across ages. The study, taken as a whole, reports: Long-lived and aged donors differed, with more naive CD4+ cells and higher diversity in the long-lived.

CDR1 LGHNA and CDR2 YNFKEQ come from the germline V gene. The CDR3 loop spans 15 amino acids. The sample providers were healthy Caucasian people from Russia, aged about 6 to 90. Extracted total RNA amounted to at least 5 micrograms for each sample. Primers used in a second PCR of about 7 to 12 cycles were a sample-barcoded 5' primer and a J-beta primer mix. Every molecule of cDNA carried a tag from a template-switch adaptor with 12 random nucleotides. TCRdb called the 5' RACE reads again in MiXCR, with one record for every CDR3 protein. The profile shows around 1.5 million distinct CDR3 sequences, 59% of them singletons. Concerning this clonotype: Its antigen is not known. The junction departs from the called germline gene at one end, perhaps through a read error.

This TCR came from a man aged 18 to 35 in good health. The V call is TRBV4-2, the J call TRBJ2-7, with D possibly matching TRBD1 (5 bases). Sequenced sample: blood. In DNA form, the CDR3 reads TGTGCCAGCGGCCAACGGACCCAAGGGGCCTACGAGCAGTACTTC. It translates to CASGQRTQGAYEQYF.